This TCR beta chain was identified in a study of radiation and T cells in renal cell carcinoma. Study information: Nephrectomy followed 15 Gy stereotactic body radiation by 4 weeks.

Here immunoSEQ multiplex PCR was the method, and the copy in TCRdb shows in-frame clones only, minus some. The sample records 120,000 or so clones, around 81% being singletons. V was clipped by 0 bases and J by 3 bases, with 9 bases between them. Germline V CDR1 and CDR2: LGHNA, YNFKEQ. This CDR3 has 14 amino acids. The time point is: blood 2 weeks post-SBRT. Treatment denoted: 15 Gy SBRT to primary tumor, nephrectomy 4 weeks later. Radiation-treated patients gave blood at baseline, week 2 and week 4. Study-level results: No pretreatment tumor biopsies were available for baseline clonotypes.

About this clone: Its antigen is still unknown.

The TCR comes from a man aged 45-60 years with renal cell carcinoma. The chain recombines TRBV4-2 with TRBJ2-7; D remains ambiguous. The sequencing used blood, collected from a patient whose treatment included radiotherapy and nephrectomy. The CDR3 sequence is CASSQDRVYYEQYF. CDR3 coding DNA: TGTGCCAGCAGCCAAGATCGGGTATACTACGAGCAGTACTTC.